This T cell receptor beta chain is from a study of T cell responses to AZD1222 COVID-19 vaccine. Only in-frame clones appear in the TCRdb table, and some are missing; sequencing was by immunoSEQ multiplex PCR. The repertoire consists of 75,000 to 100,000 clones, with 75% to 90% occurring once and the leading ten covering roughly 25%. This sequence was found in an adult in good health. The sample in question was peripheral blood, obtained on day 0 of AZD1222 vaccination.

The CDR3 DNA is TGTGCCAGCAGCCGGGACAGAATCGACGAGCAGTACTTC. Protein product: CASSRDRIDEQYF. The chain couples TRBV19 to TRBJ2-7, with TRBD1 identical over 7 bases. V was clipped by 9 bases and J by 5 bases; unmatched bases: 10. Germline V CDR1 and CDR2: LNHDA, SQIVND (reference sequence). This CDR3 has 13 residues. Based on the CDR3 plus reference TRBV19 and TRBJ2-7, the full variable domain is DGGITQSPKYLFRKEGQNVTLSCEQNLNHDAMYWYRQDPGQGLRLIYYSQIVNDFQKGDIAEGYSVSREKKESFPLTVTSAQKNPTAFYLCASSRDRIDEQYFGPGTRLTVT.